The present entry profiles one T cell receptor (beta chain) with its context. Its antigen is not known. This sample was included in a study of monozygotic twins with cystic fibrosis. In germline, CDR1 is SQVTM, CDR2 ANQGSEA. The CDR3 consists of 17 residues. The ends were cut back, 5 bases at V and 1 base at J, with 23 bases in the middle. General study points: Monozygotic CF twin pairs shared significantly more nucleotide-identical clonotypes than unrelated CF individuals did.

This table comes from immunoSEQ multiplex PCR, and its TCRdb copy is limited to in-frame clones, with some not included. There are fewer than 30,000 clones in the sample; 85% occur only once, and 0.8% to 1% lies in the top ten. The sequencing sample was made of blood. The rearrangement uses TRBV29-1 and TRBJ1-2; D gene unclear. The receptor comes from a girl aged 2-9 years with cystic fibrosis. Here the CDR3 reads CSVFDMVEQTHNYGYTF. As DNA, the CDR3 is TGCAGCGTTTTTGATATGGTTGAGCAGACCCATAACTATGGCTACACCTTC.